This TCR beta chain derives from a study of shared clonotypes between healthy human individuals. Across the whole study: Three plates each covered CD4 naive and memory; CD8 naive two, CD8 memory one.

Worth noting for this clone: Its antigen is unknown.

The study, taken as a whole, reports: Only blood was sampled, and tissue TCR repertoires likely differ from blood ones.

Per the germline V gene, CDR1 is LNHDA and CDR2 is SQIVND (reference sequence). This CDR3 spans 15 amino acids. The V and J ends lost 3 bases and 1 base respectively, with 12 bases between them. The authors divided CD4+ cells into CD45RA+ naive and CD45RA-negative memory subsets. The data were produced by immunoSEQ multiplex PCR, yet TCRdb's version contains in-frame clones alone and is incomplete. Here the sample spans roughly 1,100,000 clones, roughly 80% being singletons. The chain has TRBV19 and TRBJ1-1; maybe TRBD1 (5 bases). Sequencing was performed on memory CD4+ T cells sorted from blood. The sample's subset: CD45RA-negative fraction. The TCR was taken from a man between 18 and 35 years old in good health. The CDR3 DNA follows: TGTGCCAGTAGTATTAGCCGCAGGGCGAACACTGAAGCTTTCTTT. Protein sequence: CASSISRRANTEAFF. The whole variable domain, remainder taken from reference TRBV19 and TRBJ1-1, is DGGITQSPKYLFRKEGQNVTLSCEQNLNHDAMYWYRQDPGQGLRLIYYSQIVNDFQKGDIAEGYSVSREKKESFPLTVTSAQKNPTAFYLCASSISRRANTEAFFGQGTRLTVV.